These T cell receptor beta chains were read from a single sample in a study of blood T cell repertoires in COVID-19. Sequenced by immunoSEQ multiplex PCR; TCRdb stores in-frame clones only, minus some. Found here are about 280,000 clones, around 90% of them singletons; the top ten hold about 1.8%. The sequencing input was PBMCs or T cells enriched from blood (not recorded which). These receptors came from a woman aged 18 to 35 with acute COVID-19. Each CDR3 is given with its conserved first and last residue. A D gene is named only where the DNA matches it firmly. Expanded clones are given a class, and other clones once, few, many or no size at all.

17 TRBJ2-3 TRBD2 . TRBV28 TGTGCCAGCAGTTTAGAGGGCGGGAGGGCCGCAACGGCTACGCAGTATTTT CASSLEGGRAATATQYF
16 TRBJ2-7 . . TRBV1 TGCACCAGCACCCGTCGGGGACTACCAAAGTTCTACGAGCAGTACTTC CTSTRRGLPKFYEQYF
12 TRBJ1-2 . few TRBV29-1 TGCAGCGTTGATTGGGAGGATCGTGGCTACACCTTC CSVDWEDRGYTF
15 TRBJ2-3 TRBD1 . TRBV18 TGTGCCAGCTCACGACTACAGGGGGCGGGAGATACGCAGTATTTT CASSRLQGAGDTQYF
17 TRBJ1-2 TRBD1 once TRBV18 TGTGCCAGCTCACCGATTTTTTTTCGGGGACAGAACTATGGCTACACCTTC CASSPIFFRGQNYGYTF
14 TRBJ2-5 . . TRBV10-2 TGCGCCAGCATGGACTCCAGCCCAGCAGAGACCCAGTACTTC CASMDSSPAETQYF
12 TRBJ2-3 . . TRBV24-1 TGTGCCACCAGTGTTGGCTCAGATACGCAGTATTTT CATSVGSDTQYF
11 TRBJ2-7 . . TRBV19 TGTGCCAGTAGTTCTAGCTACGAGCAGTACTTC CASSSSYEQYF
15 TRBJ2-2 TRBD2 . TRBV6-6 TGTGCCAGCAGCTTGACTAGCCGGAACACCGGGGAGCTGTTTTTT CASSLTSRNTGELFF
17 TRBJ2-1 TRBD1 . TRBV5-5 TGTGCCAGCAGCTCCGGGCCGCAGGGGGCCCTCTACAATGAGCAGTTCTTC CASSSGPQGALYNEQFF
16 TRBJ2-3 TRBD2 . TRBV12-5 TGTGCTAGTGGTCAGGGACTAGCGGGAGCTCGGGATACGCAGTATTTT CASGQGLAGARDTQYF
20 TRBJ2-1 . once TRBV28 TGTGCCAGCAGTTTTGTCTTGGAGAAATCGGGCGGGCAAAATAACAATGAGCAGTTCTTC CASSFVLEKSGGQNNNEQFF
15 TRBJ2-1 TRBD2 . TRBV27 TGTGCCAGCAGTGGAAAACTAGCGGGAGGGCCTGAGCAGTTCTTC CASSGKLAGGPEQFF
13 TRBJ1-5 . . TRBV18 TGTGCCAGCTCACCCATAGGGGATCAGCCCCAGCATTTT CASSPIGDQPQHF
12 TRBJ2-7 . . TRBV2 TGTGCCAGCGGGTCCCGCGGCTACGAGCAGTACTTC CASGSRGYEQYF
15 TRBJ1-1 TRBD1 . TRBV28 TGTGCCAGCAGTTTACGGACAGGAATGAACACTGAAGCTTTCTTT CASSLRTGMNTEAFF
13 TRBJ1-2 . . TRBV19 TGTGCCAGTAGGCCTCCGGGGGTCTATGGCTACACCTTC CASRPPGVYGYTF
14 TRBJ1-5 . once TRBV7-8 TGTGCCAGCAGCGCCGGGCAGGGTACCAAGCCCCAGCATTTT CASSAGQGTKPQHF
17 TRBJ2-5 . . TRBV3-1/TRBV3-2 TGTGCCAGCAGCCAAGATGAAGGACTACCCTTTAAAGAGACCCAGTACTTC CASSQDEGLPFKETQYF
19 TRBJ1-6 TRBD1 . TRBV2 TGTGCCAGCAGTGAATCGGTCCCGGGACAGGGGCCGTATAATTCACCCCTCCACTTT CASSESVPGQGPYNSPLHF
14 TRBJ1-6 . . TRBV9 TGTGCCAGCGGAGGGGAGTGGGGGGGGTCACCCCTCCACTTT CASGGEWGGSPLHF
18 TRBJ2-1 TRBD1 . TRBV7-2 TGTGCCAGCAGCTTAGCCTCTGATGTGACAGGGGGAACCAATGAGCAGTTCTTC CASSLASDVTGGTNEQFF
13 TRBJ2-7 TRBD1 few TRBV10-2 TGCGCCAGCAGTCCACAGGGGAACGACGAGCAGTACTTC CASSPQGNDEQYF
13 TRBJ1-1 . . TRBV9 TGTGCCAGCAGCGTGTCAGGGAACCTTGAAGCTTTCTTT CASSVSGNLEAFF
14 TRBJ2-1 TRBD2 . TRBV5-1 TGCGCCAGCAGCACAGGACTAGAAGGCAATGAGCAGTTCTTC CASSTGLEGNEQFF
15 TRBJ1-2 . . TRBV15 TGTGCCACCAGCAGGGACAGACCCGCTAACTATGGCTACACCTTC CATSRDRPANYGYTF
15 TRBJ1-1 . . TRBV6-5 TGTGCCAGCATCCCGGAGGGGGGGCGGGGTACTGAAGCTTTCTTT CASIPEGGRGTEAFF
13 TRBJ1-1 . . TRBV6-1 TGTGCCAGCAGTGAACTGCCTGTTGGCGAAGCTTTCTTT CASSELPVGEAFF
15 TRBJ2-1 TRBD2 . TRBV5-1 TGCGCCAGCAGCTTGGCTAGCGGCCCATACAATGAGCAGTTCTTC CASSLASGPYNEQFF
14 TRBJ1-1 TRBD1 . TRBV7-9 TGTGCCAGCAGCTTGGAAACAGGGGGCACTGAAGCTTTCTTT CASSLETGGTEAFF
13 TRBJ2-3 . . TRBV3-1/TRBV3-2 TGTGCCAGCAGCCGGGGCTTTACAGATACGCAGTATTTT CASSRGFTDTQYF
15 TRBJ2-1 TRBD2 . TRBV6-5 TGTGCCAGCAGCCCGGGGCCTAGCGGGTACAATGAGCAGTTCTTC CASSPGPSGYNEQFF
18 TRBJ2-1 TRBD2 . TRBV4-2 TGTGCCAGCAGCCAAGGCCGGGGGCCTACGGGAGGGCCAACAGAGCAGTTCTTC CASSQGRGPTGGPTEQFF
14 TRBJ2-1 TRBD2 . TRBV9 TGTGCCAGCAGCGTACGGACTAGCGCAAATGAGCAGTTCTTC CASSVRTSANEQFF
13 TRBJ1-1 . . TRBV5-1 TGCGCCAGCAGCTCGACAGTGAACACTGAAGCTTTCTTT CASSSTVNTEAFF
16 TRBJ1-4 TRBD1 . TRBV30 TGTGCCTGGAGTGAGCCTTGGACAGGGATGAATGAAAAACTGTTTTTT CAWSEPWTGMNEKLFF
16 TRBJ2-7 . once TRBV6-5 TGTGCCAGCAGTTACTCGGCAGGGGGACTAGGTGAGGAGCAGTACTTC CASSYSAGGLGEEQYF
16 TRBJ1-1 . . TRBV19 TGTGCCAGTAGTATGGGAAGGGGGGGTAGTAGGACTGAAGCTTTCTTT CASSMGRGGSRTEAFF
14 TRBJ2-1 . once TRBV5-1 TGCGCCAGCAGCCCAGGACTCGCACAGAATGAGCAGTTCTTC CASSPGLAQNEQFF
14 TRBJ2-7 . . TRBV6-5 TGTGCCAGCAGTTACGGCAGAGGAACCTACGAGCAGTACTTC CASSYGRGTYEQYF
13 TRBJ1-3 . . TRBV30 TGTGCCTGGAGTAGTAACCCCGGGACAAGGCTACTCTTT CAWSSNPGTRLLF
16 TRBJ2-1 TRBD2 once TRBV19 TGTGCCAGTAGTATCCGGCCTAGCGGGAGCCTCACCGAGCAGTTCTTC CASSIRPSGSLTEQFF
16 TRBJ2-7 TRBD1 . TRBV6-5 TGTGCCAGCAGTTACTCGGGGGACAGGGACTGGAACGAGCAGTACTTC CASSYSGDRDWNEQYF
16 TRBJ1-4 . once TRBV7-2 TGTGCCAGCAGCTTAGTGTCGGGGGGCACTAATGAAAAACTGTTTTTT CASSLVSGGTNEKLFF
17 TRBJ2-3 . . TRBV5-1 TGCGCCAGCAGCCCACGATCAGGAGGGGCGATCACAGATACGCAGTATTTT CASSPRSGGAITDTQYF